The present T cell receptor (beta chain) was sequenced within a study of shared clonotypes between healthy human individuals. The CDR3 sequence is 16 residues long. Germline V lookup: CDR1 MNHNS, CDR2 SASEGT. Trimming shortened V by 2 bases and J by 3 bases, and 14 bases separated the two germline ends. Overall study results and limits: Generation probability values for non-shared clonotypes were lower than those for clonotypes shared by all four donors. Memory subsets generally showed lower estimated richness than naive subsets.

Terminally differentiated effector memory CD45RA+ cells were excluded by CCR7 positive selection of CD45RO-negative cells. The donors, all of them Caucasian adults, lived in Nashville, Tennessee. A note on this clone: As yet, its antigen is unknown.

Around 32,000 T cell genomes, or about 200 ng DNA, went into the sorted-subset replicate PCRs. Produced via immunoSEQ multiplex PCR; TCRdb's table is partial and in-frame only. The top ten clones hold 0.9% to 1.3% of a sample with just over 2,000,000 clones, around 96% of them seen once. This TCR derives from a man aged 18 to 35 in good health. The sequenced sample was naive CD8+ T cells sorted from blood. The chain is built from TRBV6-1 and TRBJ1-5; TRBD1 might be the D (5 bases). CDR3 amino acids: CASSEWYRQLNQPQHF. For the CDR3, the DNA is TGTGCCAGCAGTGAATGGTATCGACAGCTCAATCAGCCCCAGCATTTT.